This T cell receptor beta chain derives from a study of blood T cells in healthy people across ages. Study-level results: TCR beta diversity tracked closely with naive T cell percentage.

For the second PCR, which ran for about 6 to 11 cycles, a sample-barcoded 5' primer and a J-beta primer mix were used. A minimum of 2.5 million CDR3-containing paired-end reads was obtained for each sample. TCRdb fed the 5' RACE reads into MiXCR, producing one record per CDR3 protein. This sample has roughly 2 million distinct CDR3 sequences, with 40% to 55% found just once. This clonotype was recorded many times. Antigen: not known. The V segment lost 8 bases and the J segment 3 bases; nucleotides outside the gene matches: 5. This CDR3 comprises 13 residues. The study drew donors from healthy Caucasian individuals in Russia aged 6 to 90. Per individual sample, total RNA of at least 5 micrograms was extracted.

This receptor was identified in a woman in her 40s in good health. The specimen sequenced was blood. V usage is TRBV12-3 or TRBV12-4 and J usage is TRBJ2-3, with TRBD1 matching 7 bases. Written as DNA, the CDR3 is TGTGCCAGCCGACGGACAGGTACAGATACGCAGTATTTT. Translating gives CASRRTGTDTQYF.